The clone carrying this TCR beta chain was counted only a few times. What it binds is unknown. This record comes from a study of blood T cells in healthy people across ages. Next came a second PCR, run for about 7 to 12 cycles, which used a sample-barcoded 5' primer along with a J-beta primer mix. TCRdb re-called the 5' RACE reads with MiXCR, one entry per CDR3 protein. This table holds some 760,000 distinct CDR3 sequences, just under 25% found once. Study-level findings and limits: A roughly linear age-dependent decrease characterized TCR beta diversity per million T cells.

The same specimen was also included in a second study, on T cells of mothers and their children. That work adds: A few healthy Caucasian mothers, along with their six children, were the donors. For the second PCR, the M1S primer put in sample barcodes and 2-4 random nucleotides. There were over 9.5 million TCR beta CDR3 reads from each mother and a few million from each child.

The sequenced sample consisted of blood. This clonotype was obtained from a boy aged 5-17 years in good health.

The CDR3 reads CASSFSSGTKGTQYF. CDR3 DNA sequence: TGTGCCAGCAGCTTTTCGTCCGGGACAAAGGGGACCCAGTACTTC. The chain couples TRBV7-2 to TRBJ2-7, with D possibly TRBD1 on 6 matching bases. The DNA end is a closer match to TRBJ2-5, so the J assignment may be wrong. The CDR3 is made up of 15 amino acids. Germline CDR1 reads SGHTA; CDR2 reads FQGNSA.